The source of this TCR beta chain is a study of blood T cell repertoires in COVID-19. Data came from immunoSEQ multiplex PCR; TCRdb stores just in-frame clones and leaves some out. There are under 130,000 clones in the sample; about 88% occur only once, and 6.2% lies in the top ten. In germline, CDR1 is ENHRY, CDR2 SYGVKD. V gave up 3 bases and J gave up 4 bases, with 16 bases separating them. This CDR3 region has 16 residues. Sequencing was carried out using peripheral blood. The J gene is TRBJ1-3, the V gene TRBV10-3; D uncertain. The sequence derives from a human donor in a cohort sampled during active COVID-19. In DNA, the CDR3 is TGTGCCATCAGTGATCAAAGGTCCCCCGGGGGAAACACCATATATTTT. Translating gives CAISDQRSPGGNTIYF.